This TCR beta chain was sequenced during a study of T cell clonotyping in hematopoietic cell transplantation. This sample's time point: recipient sample about 28 days before transplant, after cytoreduction. Recipients were bled about 28 days pretransplant and at posttransplant days 30, 100, 180. Repertoires were generated with immunoSEQ multiplex PCR, while TCRdb's copy carries only in-frame clones and drops some. The sample lists over 9,500 clones; roughly nine tenths were seen once. V lost 3 bases, J lost 2 bases, and 7 bases stayed unmatched. The germline V gene encodes CDR1 MNHEY and CDR2 SMNVEV (reference sequence). The CDR3 is 15 residues long.

The material was peripheral blood mononuclear cells, obtained before stem cell transplant. The sequence came from a woman aged 40 to 50 with acute myeloid leukemia. Some clones in this sample may be carry-over from other donors' samples. The V call is TRBV27, the J call TRBJ2-7, with TRBD2 matching over 7 bases. CDR3 residues: CASSLVASGTYEQYF. The CDR3 coding sequence is TGTGCCAGCAGTTTGGTGGCTAGCGGAACCTACGAGCAGTACTTC.